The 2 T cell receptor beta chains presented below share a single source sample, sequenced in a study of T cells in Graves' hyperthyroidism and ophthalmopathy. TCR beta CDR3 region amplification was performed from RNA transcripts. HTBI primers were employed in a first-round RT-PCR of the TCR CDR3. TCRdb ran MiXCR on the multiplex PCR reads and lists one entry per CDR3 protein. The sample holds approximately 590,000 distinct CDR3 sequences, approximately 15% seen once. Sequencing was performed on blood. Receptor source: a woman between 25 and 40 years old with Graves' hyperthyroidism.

CDR3 sequence (DNA): TGTGCCAGCAGTTACGGGGACAGGACCTTTTGGTCACCCCTCCACTTT. It translates to CASSYGDRTFWSPLHF. This chain connects TRBV6-5 to TRBJ1-6; 8 bases map to TRBD1. The CDR3 has 16 amino acids. Looked up from germline, CDR1 is MNHEY and CDR2 is SVGAGI. V dropped 2 bases and J dropped 10; count of bases not matched to a gene: 10.

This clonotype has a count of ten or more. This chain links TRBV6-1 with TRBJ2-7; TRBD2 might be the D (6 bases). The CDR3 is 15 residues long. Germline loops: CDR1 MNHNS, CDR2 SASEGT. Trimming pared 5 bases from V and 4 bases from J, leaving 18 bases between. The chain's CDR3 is CASSFRGNSVYEQYF. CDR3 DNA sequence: TGTGCCAGCAGTTTCCGCGGGAACAGTGTTTACGAGCAGTACTTC.